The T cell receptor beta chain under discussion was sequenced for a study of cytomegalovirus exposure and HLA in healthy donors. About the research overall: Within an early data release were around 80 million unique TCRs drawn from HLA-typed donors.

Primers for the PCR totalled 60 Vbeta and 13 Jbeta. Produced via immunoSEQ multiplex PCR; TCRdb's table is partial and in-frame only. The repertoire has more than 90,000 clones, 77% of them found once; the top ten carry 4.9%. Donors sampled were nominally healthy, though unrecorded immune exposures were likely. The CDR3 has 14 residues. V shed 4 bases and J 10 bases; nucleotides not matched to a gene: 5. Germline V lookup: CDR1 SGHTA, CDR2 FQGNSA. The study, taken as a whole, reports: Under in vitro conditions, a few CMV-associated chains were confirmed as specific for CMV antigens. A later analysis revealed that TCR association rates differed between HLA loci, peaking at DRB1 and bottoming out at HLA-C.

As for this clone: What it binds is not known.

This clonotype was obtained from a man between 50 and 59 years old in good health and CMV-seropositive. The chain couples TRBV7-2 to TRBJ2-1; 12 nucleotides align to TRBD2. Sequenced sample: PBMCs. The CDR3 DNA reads TGTGCCAGCAGCTCTAGCGGGAGGGCTAACGAGCAGTTCTTC. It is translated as CASSSSGRANEQFF.